These 5 T cell receptor beta chains came from one sample sequenced in a study of T cells in Graves' hyperthyroidism and ophthalmopathy (dated by TCRdb to 2018 to 2020). The library was built by means of multiplex PCR. These reads were obtained on an Illumina HiSeq 2000. TCR beta CDR3 regions were amplified from RNA transcripts. A first-round RT-PCR of the TCR CDR3 used the HTBI primer set with the Qiagen OneStep RT-PCR kit. TCRdb cleaned the public reads at Q25 with fastp, built clones with MiXCR and kept in-frame beta chains. Duplicate CDR3 protein sequences are folded into a single record with the most common DNA and genes. This sample lists nearly 600,000 distinct CDR3 sequences; approximately 13% were detected once. The ten most abundant clones make up 5% to 7% of the sample. The sequencing sample was made of blood. All receptors derive from a woman in her twenties or thirties with Graves' hyperthyroidism that later progressed to Graves' ophthalmopathy.

Many counts were recorded for this clonotype. The V and J genes are TRBV12-3 or TRBV12-4 and TRBJ1-5; the D gene is possibly TRBD1 (5 bases). This CDR3 contains 20 residues. Trimming removed 6 bases at V and 0 bases at J, with 27 bases between. CDR3 in amino acids: CASSRDGDAYGDYSNQPQHF. CDR3 DNA sequence: TGTGCCAGCAGCCGGGACGGGGACGCCTACGGCGACTATAGCAATCAGCCCCAGCATTTT.

This clonotype appeared many times. The CDR3 sequence: CAISVSTGELFF. In DNA, the CDR3 is TGTGCCATCAGTGTTAGCACCGGGGAGCTGTTTTTT. V and J are TRBV10-3 and TRBJ2-2; D is ambiguous. CDR3 length: 12 residues. With 4 bases removed from V and 4 bases from J, the gap between germline ends came to 4 bases. Germline V gene data show CDR1 as ENHRY and CDR2 as SYGVKD.

A few counts support this clonotype. The rearrangement joins TRBV2 to TRBJ2-2; D may match TRBD1 or TRBD2 (5 bases each). The V and J ends lost 6 bases and 2 bases respectively, with 10 bases between them. This CDR3 region has 14 residues. The V gene's germline CDR1 is SNHLY and CDR2 FYNNEI. The CDR3 DNA follows: TGTGCCAGCAGAGGGACCCTCAACACCGGGGAGCTGTTTTTT. Protein sequence: CASRGTLNTGELFF. Full variable domain (rest looked up from reference TRBV2 and TRBJ2-2): EPEVTQTPSHQVTQMGQEVILRCVPISNHLYFYWYRQILGQKVEFLVSFYNNEISEKSEIFDDQFSVERPDGSNFTLKIRSTKLEDSAMYFCASRGTLNTGELFFGEGSRLTVL.

This clonotype was observed at least ten times. The rearrangement links TRBV29-1 to TRBJ1-1; no definite D call. CDR1 and CDR2 (germline): SQVTM, ANQGSEA. The CDR3 sequence is 15 residues long. The V end lost 0 bases, the J end lost 0 bases, and 11 bases lay between the germline ends. The CDR3 bases are TGCAGCGTTGAAGATCGTCGCCGGATGAACACTGAAGCTTTCTTT. It is translated as CSVEDRRRMNTEAFF.

This chain joins TRBV6-1 and TRBJ2-7, with 10 bases lining up with TRBD1. V lost 6 bases to trimming and J lost 5 bases; unmatched junction nucleotides: 4. Germline values: CDR1 MNHNS, CDR2 SASEGT. There are 13 residues in the CDR3. The DNA of the CDR3 is TGTGCCAGCAGCCCGACAGGGGGCGACGAGCAGTACTTC. This gives the protein CASSPTGGDEQYF.